There are a few counts of the clone carrying this T cell receptor beta chain. Its target is unknown. CDR1 is SGHTS and CDR2 is YDEGEE in the germline V gene. The ends were cut back, 4 bases at V and 4 bases at J, with 14 bases in the middle. The CDR3 totals 14 residues. Generation of TCR cDNA used 5'RACE template switching (which added a universal primer site and UMIs). Using its own MiXCR run on the 5' RACE reads, TCRdb lists one record per CDR3 protein. There are about 300,000 distinct CDR3 sequences in the sample; roughly 7% occur only once, and 15% to 20% lies in the top ten. The sample comes from a study of T cells after yellow fever vaccination. Study-level information: The SMART-Seq v4 Ultra Low Input method served to prepare the low-cell-number fractions. Regarding the study as a whole: The CD4 and CD8 compartments had a small share of their clonotypes in common. Weaker, the secondary response peaked sooner, at day 5 versus 15.

The material was PBMCs, obtained 35 to 50 days after the first yellow fever vaccination. This clonotype was obtained from a man younger than 35 who received the YFV17D yellow fever vaccine. The rearrangement links TRBV5-8 to TRBJ1-2; D possibly corresponds to TRBD1 (6 bases). CDR3 in amino acids: CASSLGQNLYGYTF. The CDR3 DNA is TGTGCCAGCAGCCTAGGACAGAACCTCTATGGCTACACCTTC.